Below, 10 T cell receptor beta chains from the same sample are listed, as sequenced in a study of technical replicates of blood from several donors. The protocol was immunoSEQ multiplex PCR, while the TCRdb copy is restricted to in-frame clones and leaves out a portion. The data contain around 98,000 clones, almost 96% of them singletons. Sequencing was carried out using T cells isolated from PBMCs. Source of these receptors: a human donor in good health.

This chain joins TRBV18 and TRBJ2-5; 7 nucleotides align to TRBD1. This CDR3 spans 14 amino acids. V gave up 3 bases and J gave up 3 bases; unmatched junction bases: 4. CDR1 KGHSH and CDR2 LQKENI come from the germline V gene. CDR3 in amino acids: CASSPNRGKETQYF. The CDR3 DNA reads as TGTGCCAGCTCACCGAACAGGGGAAAAGAGACCCAGTACTTC.

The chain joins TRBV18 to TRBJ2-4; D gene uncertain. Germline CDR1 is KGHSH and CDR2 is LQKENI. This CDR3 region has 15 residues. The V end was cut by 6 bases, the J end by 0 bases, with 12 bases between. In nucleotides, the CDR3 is TGTGCCAGCTCGCCCGAGTCGCTAGCCAAAAACATTCAGTACTTC. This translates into CASSPESLAKNIQYF.

The CDR3 DNA follows: TGTGCCAGCAGTAGTCGAGATGAGCAGTTCTTC. Its protein product is CASSSRDEQFF. This chain links TRBV2 with TRBJ2-1; D unresolved. Germline lookup yields CDR1 SNHLY and CDR2 FYNNEI. Trimming left V 5 bases short and J 8 bases short, with 7 bases between. The CDR3 length is 11 residues.

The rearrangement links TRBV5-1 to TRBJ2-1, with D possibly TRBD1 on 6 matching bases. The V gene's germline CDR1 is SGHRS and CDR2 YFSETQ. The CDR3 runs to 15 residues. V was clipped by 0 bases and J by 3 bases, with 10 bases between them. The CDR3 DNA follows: TGCGCCAGCAGCTTGGGACAGGACCTCTACAATGAGCAGTTCTTC. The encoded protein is CASSLGQDLYNEQFF. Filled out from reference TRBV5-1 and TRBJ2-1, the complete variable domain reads KAGVTQTPRYLIKTRGQQVTLSCSPISGHRSVSWYQQTPGQGLQFLFEYFSETQRNKGNFPGRFSGRQFSNSRSEMNVSTLELGDSALYLCASSLGQDLYNEQFFGPGTRLTVL.

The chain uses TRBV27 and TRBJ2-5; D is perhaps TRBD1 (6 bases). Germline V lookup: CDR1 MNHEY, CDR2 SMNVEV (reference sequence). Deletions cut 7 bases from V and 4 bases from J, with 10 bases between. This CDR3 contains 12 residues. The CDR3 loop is CASTSDRETQYF. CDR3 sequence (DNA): TGTGCCAGCACCTCGGACAGAGAGACCCAGTACTTC.

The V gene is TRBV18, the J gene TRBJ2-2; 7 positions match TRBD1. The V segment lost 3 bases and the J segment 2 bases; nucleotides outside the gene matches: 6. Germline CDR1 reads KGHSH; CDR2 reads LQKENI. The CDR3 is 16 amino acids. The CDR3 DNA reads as TGTGCCAGCTCACCTCAGACAGGGCTAAACACCGGGGAGCTGTTTTTT. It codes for CASSPQTGLNTGELFF.

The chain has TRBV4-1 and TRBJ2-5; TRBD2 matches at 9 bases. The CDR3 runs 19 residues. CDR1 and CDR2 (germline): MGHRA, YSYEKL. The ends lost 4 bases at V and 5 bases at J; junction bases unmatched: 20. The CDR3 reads CASSLTVLWREGYSETQYF. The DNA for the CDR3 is TGCGCCAGCAGCCTTACCGTTTTATGGCGGGAGGGCTATTCCGAGACCCAGTACTTC.

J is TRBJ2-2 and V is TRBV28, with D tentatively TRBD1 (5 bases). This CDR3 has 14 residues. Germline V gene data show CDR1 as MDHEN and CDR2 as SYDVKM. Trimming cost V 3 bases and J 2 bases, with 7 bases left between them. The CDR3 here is CASSFQGNTGELFF. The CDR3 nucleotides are TGTGCCAGCAGTTTTCAGGGTAACACCGGGGAGCTGTTTTTT.

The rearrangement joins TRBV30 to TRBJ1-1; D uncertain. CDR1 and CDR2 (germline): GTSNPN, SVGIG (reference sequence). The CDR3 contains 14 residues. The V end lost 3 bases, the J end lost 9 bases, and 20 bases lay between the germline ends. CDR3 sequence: CAWSSRPAAGKAFF. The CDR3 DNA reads TGTGCCTGGAGCAGCCGCCCGGCGGCGGGAAAAGCTTTCTTT.

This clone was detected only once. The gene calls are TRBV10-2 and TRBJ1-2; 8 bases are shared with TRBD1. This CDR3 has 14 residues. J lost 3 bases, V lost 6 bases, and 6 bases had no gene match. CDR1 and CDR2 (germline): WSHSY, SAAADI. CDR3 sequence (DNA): TGCGCCAGCAGGCAGGGGGCTTCCTACTATGGCTACACCTTC. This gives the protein CASRQGASYYGYTF.